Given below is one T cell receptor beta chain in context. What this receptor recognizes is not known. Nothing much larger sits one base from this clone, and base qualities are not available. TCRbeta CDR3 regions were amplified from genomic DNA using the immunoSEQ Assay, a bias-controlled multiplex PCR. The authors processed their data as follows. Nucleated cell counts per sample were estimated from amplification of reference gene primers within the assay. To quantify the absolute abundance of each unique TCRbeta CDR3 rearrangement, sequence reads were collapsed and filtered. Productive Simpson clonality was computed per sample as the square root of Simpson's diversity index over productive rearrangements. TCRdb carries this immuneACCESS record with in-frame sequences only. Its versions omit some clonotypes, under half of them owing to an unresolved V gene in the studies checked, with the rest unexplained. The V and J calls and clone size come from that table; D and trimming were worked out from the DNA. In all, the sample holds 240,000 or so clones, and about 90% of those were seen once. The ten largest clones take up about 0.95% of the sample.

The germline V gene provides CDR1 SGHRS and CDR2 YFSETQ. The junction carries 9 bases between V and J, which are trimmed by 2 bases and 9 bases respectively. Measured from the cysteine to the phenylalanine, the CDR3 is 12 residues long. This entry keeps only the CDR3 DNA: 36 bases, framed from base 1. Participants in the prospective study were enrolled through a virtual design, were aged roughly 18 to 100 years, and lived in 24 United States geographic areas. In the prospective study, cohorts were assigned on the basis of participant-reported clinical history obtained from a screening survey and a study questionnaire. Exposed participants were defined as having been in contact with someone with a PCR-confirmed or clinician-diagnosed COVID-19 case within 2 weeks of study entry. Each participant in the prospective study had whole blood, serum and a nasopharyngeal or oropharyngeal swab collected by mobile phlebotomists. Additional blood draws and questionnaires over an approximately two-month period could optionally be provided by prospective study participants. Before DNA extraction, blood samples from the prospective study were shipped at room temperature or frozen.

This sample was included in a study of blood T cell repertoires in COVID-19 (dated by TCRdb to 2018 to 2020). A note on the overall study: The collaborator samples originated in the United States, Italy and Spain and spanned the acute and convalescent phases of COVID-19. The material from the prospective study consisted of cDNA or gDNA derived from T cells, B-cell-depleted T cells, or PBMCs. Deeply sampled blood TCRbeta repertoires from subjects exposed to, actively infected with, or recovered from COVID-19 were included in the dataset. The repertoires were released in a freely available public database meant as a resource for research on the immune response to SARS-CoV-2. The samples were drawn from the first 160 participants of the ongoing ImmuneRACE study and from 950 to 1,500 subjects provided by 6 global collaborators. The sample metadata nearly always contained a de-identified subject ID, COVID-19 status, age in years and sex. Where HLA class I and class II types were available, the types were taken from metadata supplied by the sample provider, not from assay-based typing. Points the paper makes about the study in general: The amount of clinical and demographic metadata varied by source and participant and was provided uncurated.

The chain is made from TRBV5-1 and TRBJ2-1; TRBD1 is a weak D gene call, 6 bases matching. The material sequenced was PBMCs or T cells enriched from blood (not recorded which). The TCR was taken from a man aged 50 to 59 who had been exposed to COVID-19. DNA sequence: TGCGCCAGCAGCTTTCCACAGGGTGAGCAGTTCTTC. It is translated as CASSFPQGEQFF.